This is a list of T cell receptor beta chains from one sample in a study of blood T cell repertoires in COVID-19. The data were produced by immunoSEQ multiplex PCR, yet TCRdb's version contains in-frame clones alone and is incomplete. The sample carries a few hundred thousand clones, 70% to 90% recorded once. Sequenced sample: PBMCs or T cells enriched from blood (not recorded which). These receptors all stem from a woman in her thirties or forties who had recovered from COVID-19. Both conserved end residues are part of each CDR3. A D gene is named only where the DNA matches it firmly. Rows give clone size only sometimes, using once, few, many, or a class for an expanded clone.

V gene,J gene,clone size,D gene,CDR3 DNA,CDR3 protein
TRBV3-1/TRBV3-2,TRBJ1-4,once,TRBD1,TGTGCCAGCAGCCAAGACTGGCAGGGGGTAGCTAATGAAAAACTGTTTTTT,CASSQDWQGVANEKLFF
TRBV4-3,TRBJ1-2,-,TRBD1,TGCGCCAGCAGCCAAGCGGGACAGGGGTCCAACTATGGCTACACCTTC,CASSQAGQGSNYGYTF
TRBV5-6,TRBJ1-1,-,-,TGTGCCAGCAGCCCCGGGGGGGTTGACACTGAAGCTTTCTTT,CASSPGGVDTEAFF
TRBV2,TRBJ1-4,-,-,TGTGCCAGCTTTGGGGCGGGGGCAACTAATGAAAAACTGTTTTTT,CASFGAGATNEKLFF
TRBV28,TRBJ1-2,-,-,TGTGCCAGCACCACTCGGGGGACCACCTATGGCTACACCTTC,CASTTRGTTYGYTF
TRBV5-8,TRBJ1-5,-,-,TGTGCCAGCAGCTTGGAAAGGGGTCAGCCCCAGCATTTT,CASSLERGQPQHF
TRBV4-3,TRBJ1-1,-,-,TGCGCCAGCAGCCAAGATCGCGGCCGGTATGCTGAAGCTTTCTTT,CASSQDRGRYAEAFF
TRBV9,TRBJ2-1,-,TRBD2,TGTGCCAGCAGCGTAGGTCTTAGCGGGAGCCCTGGTGAGCAGTTCTTC,CASSVGLSGSPGEQFF
TRBV28,TRBJ1-5,-,-,TGTGCCAGCAGTTTATTAATGAGGGAGGGGGGACAGCCCCAGCATTTT,CASSLLMREGGQPQHF
TRBV18,TRBJ2-5,-,TRBD1,TGTGCCAGCTCACCCTATGGACAGGGCCCTGAGACCCAGTACTTC,CASSPYGQGPETQYF
TRBV27,TRBJ2-7,many,-,TGTGCCAGCAGTACCCTGGCAGGGCGGGAGCAGTACTTC,CASSTLAGREQYF
TRBV6-2/TRBV6-3,TRBJ2-5,-,-,TGTGCCAGCAGCGAAAGAGGGGGGACCCAGTACTTC,CASSERGGTQYF
TRBV6-1,TRBJ1-4,few,-,TGTGCCAGCAGTGACCCGGGGGGTAATGAAAAACTGTTTTTT,CASSDPGGNEKLFF
TRBV21-1,TRBJ2-6,-,-,TGTGCCAGCAGAACGCAACCCGGGACAGTGAGATGTGTAATAATCTCTGGGGCCAACGTCCTGACTTTC,CASRTQPGTVRCVIISGANVLTF
TRBV18,TRBJ2-1,-,-,TGTGCCAGCTCACCTAACAGGGTATCCTACAATGAGCAGTTCTTC,CASSPNRVSYNEQFF
TRBV7-9,TRBJ1-3,-,-,TGTGCCAGCAGCTTAGTCACTTACTCTGGAAACACCATATATTTT,CASSLVTYSGNTIYF
TRBV6-5,TRBJ1-1,-,-,TGTGCCAGCGGAAACACAGGTATGAACACTGAAGCTTTCTTT,CASGNTGMNTEAFF
TRBV19,TRBJ2-7,-,TRBD1,TGTGCCAGTAGTGCCCCGACAGGGGAGTCGGACGAGCAGTACTTC,CASSAPTGESDEQYF
TRBV10-1,TRBJ2-1,once,TRBD1,TGCGCCAGCAGTGCAGTCGGTGGGACAGTCTTTCGGAATGAGCAGTTCTTC,CASSAVGGTVFRNEQFF
TRBV6-2/TRBV6-3,TRBJ1-5,-,-,TGTGCCAGCAGACCTACCGGGACACCTAGCAATCAGCCCCAGCATTTT,CASRPTGTPSNQPQHF
TRBV6-5,TRBJ2-3,-,-,TGTGCCAGCAGGGGCCAGACAGTCACAGATACGCAGTATTTT,CASRGQTVTDTQYF
TRBV7-9,TRBJ2-1,-,TRBD1,TGTGCCAGCAGAATAGAGGCTATGCAGGGGGATGCCTACAATGAGCAGTTCTTC,CASRIEAMQGDAYNEQFF
TRBV24-1,TRBJ2-2,-,TRBD1,TGTGCCACCAGTCCGGGACAGGGGGCGACCGGGGAGCTGTTTTTT,CATSPGQGATGELFF
TRBV19,TRBJ1-1,-,TRBD1,TGTGCCAGTAGTGACAGGGGTCGGACTGAAGCTTTCTTT,CASSDRGRTEAFF
TRBV19,TRBJ1-5,-,TRBD1,TGTGCCAGTAGTCGTTATGGACAGGCTCATCAGCCCCAGCATTTT,CASSRYGQAHQPQHF
TRBV27,TRBJ1-5,-,-,TGTGCCAGCAGCTCCGCTGCGGCGGTTTATAGCAATCAGCCCCAGCATTTT,CASSSAAAVYSNQPQHF
TRBV18,TRBJ2-7,-,-,TGTGCCAGCTCACCTCCGGCGGACACTCCGAGTGCGGACTACGAGCAGTACTTC,CASSPPADTPSADYEQYF
TRBV10-3,TRBJ2-3,-,TRBD2,TGTGCCATCGGAGTTAGCGGGGAAAGCACAGATACGCAGTATTTT,CAIGVSGESTDTQYF